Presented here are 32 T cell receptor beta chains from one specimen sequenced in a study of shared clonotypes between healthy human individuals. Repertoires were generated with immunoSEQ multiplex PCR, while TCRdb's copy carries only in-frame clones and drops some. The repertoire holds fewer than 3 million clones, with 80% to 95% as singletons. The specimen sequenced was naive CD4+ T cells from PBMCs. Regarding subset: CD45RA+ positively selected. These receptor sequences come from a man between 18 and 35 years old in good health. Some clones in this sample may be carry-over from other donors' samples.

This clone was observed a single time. The chain's CDR3 is CASSSLPGTGSPLHF. CDR3 nucleotide sequence: TGTGCCAGCAGCTCACTCCCCGGGACCGGATCACCCCTCCACTTT. V gene TRBV7-3 combines with J gene TRBJ1-6; possibly TRBD1 for D (5 bases). The germline CDR1 and CDR2 sequences are SGHTA and FQGTGA. V was shortened by 4 bases and J by 10 bases, with 17 bases between the two germline ends. This CDR3 region has 15 residues.

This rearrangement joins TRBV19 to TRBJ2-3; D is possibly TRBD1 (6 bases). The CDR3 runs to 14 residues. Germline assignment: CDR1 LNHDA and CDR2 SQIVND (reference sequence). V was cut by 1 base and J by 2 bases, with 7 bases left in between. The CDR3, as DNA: TGTGCCAGTAGTATAGGGACAGCCACAGATACGCAGTATTTT. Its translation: CASSIGTATDTQYF. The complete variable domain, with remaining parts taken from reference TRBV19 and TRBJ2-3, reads DGGITQSPKYLFRKEGQNVTLSCEQNLNHDAMYWYRQDPGQGLRLIYYSQIVNDFQKGDIAEGYSVSREKKESFPLTVTSAQKNPTAFYLCASSIGTATDTQYFGPGTRLTVL.

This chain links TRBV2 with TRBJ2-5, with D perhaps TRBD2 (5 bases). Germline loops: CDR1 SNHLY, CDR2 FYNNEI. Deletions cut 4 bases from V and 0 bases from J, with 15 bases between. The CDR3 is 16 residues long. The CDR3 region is CASSASGMLYQETQYF. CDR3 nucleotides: TGTGCCAGCAGTGCCTCCGGGATGTTGTACCAAGAGACCCAGTACTTC.

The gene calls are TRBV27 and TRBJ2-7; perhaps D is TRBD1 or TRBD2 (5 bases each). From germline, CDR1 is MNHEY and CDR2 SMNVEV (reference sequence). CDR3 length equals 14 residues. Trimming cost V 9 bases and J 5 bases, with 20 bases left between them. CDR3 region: CASKGLVGGHEQYF. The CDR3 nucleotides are TGTGCCAGTAAGGGGCTTGTAGGAGGCCACGAGCAGTACTTC.

The CDR3 sequence is CASSLGGNGRADTQYF. The CDR3 DNA reads as TGTGCCAGCAGTCTCGGGGGGAACGGGAGGGCAGATACGCAGTATTTT. This chain connects TRBV5-4 to TRBJ2-3, with 8 positions matching TRBD2. This CDR3 is built from 16 residues. V shed 5 bases, J shed 4 bases, and the junction held 12 bases outside the gene matches. Germline-derived CDR1 and CDR2 are SGHNT and YYREEE (reference sequence).

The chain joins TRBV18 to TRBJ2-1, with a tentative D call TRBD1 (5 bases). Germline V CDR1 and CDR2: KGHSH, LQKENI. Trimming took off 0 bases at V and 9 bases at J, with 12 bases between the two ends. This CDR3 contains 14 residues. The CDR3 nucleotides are TGTGCCAGCTCACCACCAAGCCGGACAACTGAGCAGTTCTTC. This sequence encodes CASSPPSRTTEQFF.

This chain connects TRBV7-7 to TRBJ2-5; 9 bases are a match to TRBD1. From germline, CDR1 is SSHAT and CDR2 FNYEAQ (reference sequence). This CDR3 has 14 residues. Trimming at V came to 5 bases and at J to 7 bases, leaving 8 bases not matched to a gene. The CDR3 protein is CASSRGGTGSTQYF. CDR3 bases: TGTGCCAGCAGCCGAGGGGGGACAGGGTCGACCCAGTACTTC.

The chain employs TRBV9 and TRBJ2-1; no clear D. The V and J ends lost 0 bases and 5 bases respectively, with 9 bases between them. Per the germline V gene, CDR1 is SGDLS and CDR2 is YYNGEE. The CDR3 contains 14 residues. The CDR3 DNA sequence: TGTGCCAGCAGCGTAGTAGGCAACCACAATGAGCAGTTCTTC. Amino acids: CASSVVGNHNEQFF.

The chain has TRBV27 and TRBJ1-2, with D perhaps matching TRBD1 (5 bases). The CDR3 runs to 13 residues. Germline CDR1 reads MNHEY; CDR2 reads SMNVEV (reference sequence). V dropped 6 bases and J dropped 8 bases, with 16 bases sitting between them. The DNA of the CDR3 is TGTGCCAGCAGATCATCGAGCAGGGACGGCTACACCTTC. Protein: CASRSSSRDGYTF.

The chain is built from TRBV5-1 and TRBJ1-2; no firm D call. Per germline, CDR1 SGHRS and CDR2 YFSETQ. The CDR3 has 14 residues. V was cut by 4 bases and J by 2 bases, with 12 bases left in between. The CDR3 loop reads CASSDGLENYGYTF. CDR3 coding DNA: TGCGCCAGCAGCGACGGACTGGAAAACTATGGCTACACCTTC.

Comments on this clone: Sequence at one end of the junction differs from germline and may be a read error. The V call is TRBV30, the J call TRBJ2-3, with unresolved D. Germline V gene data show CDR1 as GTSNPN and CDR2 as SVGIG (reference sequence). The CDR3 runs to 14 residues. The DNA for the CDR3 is TGTGCCTGGAGTGTTGGAACCGGCACCGATACGCAGTATTTT. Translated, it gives CAWSVGTGTDTQYF.

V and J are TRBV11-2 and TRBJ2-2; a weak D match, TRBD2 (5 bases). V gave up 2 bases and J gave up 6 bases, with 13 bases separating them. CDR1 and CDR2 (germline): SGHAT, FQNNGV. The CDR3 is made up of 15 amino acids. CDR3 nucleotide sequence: TGTGCCAGCAGCTTATTGTCCGGGAAGTCCGGGGAGCTGTTTTTT. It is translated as CASSLLSGKSGELFF.

The CDR3 here is CASITAGDRGHTGELFF. The CDR3 region has the DNA TGTGCCAGCATTACAGCGGGGGACAGGGGGCACACCGGGGAGCTGTTTTTT. This chain connects TRBV21-1 to TRBJ2-2; TRBD1 is the table's D call, not checked against the DNA. TRBV21-1 is listed as a pseudogene. The length of the CDR3 is 17 residues.

CDR3 sequence (DNA): TGTGCCAGCAGCCTTCAGAAGGGGCTTAACTATGGCTACACCTTC. As protein: CASSLQKGLNYGYTF. This rearrangement joins TRBV7-2 to TRBJ1-2; a weak D match, TRBD1 (5 bases). Trimming cost V 5 bases and J 1 base, with 14 bases left between them. Germline V gives CDR1 SGHTA, CDR2 FQGNSA. The length of the CDR3 is 15 residues.

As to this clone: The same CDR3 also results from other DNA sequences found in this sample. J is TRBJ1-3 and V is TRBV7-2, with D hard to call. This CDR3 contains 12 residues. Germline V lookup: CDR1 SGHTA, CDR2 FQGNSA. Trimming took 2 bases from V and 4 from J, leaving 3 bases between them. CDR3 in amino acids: CASSLPGNTIYF. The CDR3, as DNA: TGTGCCAGCAGCTTACCCGGAAACACCATATATTTT.

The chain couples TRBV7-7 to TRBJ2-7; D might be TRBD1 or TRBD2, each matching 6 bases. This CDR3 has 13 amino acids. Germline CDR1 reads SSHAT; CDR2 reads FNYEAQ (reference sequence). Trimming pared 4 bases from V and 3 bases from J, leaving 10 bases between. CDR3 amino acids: CASSSGGGYEQYF. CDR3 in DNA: TGTGCCAGCAGCTCCGGAGGGGGCTACGAGCAGTACTTC.

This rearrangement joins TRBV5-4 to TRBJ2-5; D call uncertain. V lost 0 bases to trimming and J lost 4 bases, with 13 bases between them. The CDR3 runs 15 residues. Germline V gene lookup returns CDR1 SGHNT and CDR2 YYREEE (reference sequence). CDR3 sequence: CASSLDPRRRETQYF. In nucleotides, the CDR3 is TGTGCCAGCAGCTTGGACCCCCGGCGGCGAGAGACCCAGTACTTC.

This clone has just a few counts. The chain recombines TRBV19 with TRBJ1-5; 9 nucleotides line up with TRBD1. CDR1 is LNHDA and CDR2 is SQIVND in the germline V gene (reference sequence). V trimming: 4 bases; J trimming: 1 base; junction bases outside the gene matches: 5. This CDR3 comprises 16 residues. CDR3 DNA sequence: TGTGCCAGTAGTAACTCTGGGACAGGGAGCAATCAGCCCCAGCATTTT. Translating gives CASSNSGTGSNQPQHF.

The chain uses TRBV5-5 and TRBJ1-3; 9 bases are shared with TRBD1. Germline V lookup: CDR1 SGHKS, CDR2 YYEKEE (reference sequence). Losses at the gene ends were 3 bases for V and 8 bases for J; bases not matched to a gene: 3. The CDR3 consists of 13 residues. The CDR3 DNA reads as TGTGCCAGCAGCTACTGGACAGGGGACACCATATATTTT. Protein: CASSYWTGDTIYF.

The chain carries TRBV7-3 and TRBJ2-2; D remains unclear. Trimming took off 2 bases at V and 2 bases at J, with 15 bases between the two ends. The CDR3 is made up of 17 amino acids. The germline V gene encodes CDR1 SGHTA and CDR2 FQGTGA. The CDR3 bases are TGTGCCAGCAGCTTAGACCGTGCGATAGCCAACACCGGGGAGCTGTTTTTT. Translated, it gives CASSLDRAIANTGELFF.

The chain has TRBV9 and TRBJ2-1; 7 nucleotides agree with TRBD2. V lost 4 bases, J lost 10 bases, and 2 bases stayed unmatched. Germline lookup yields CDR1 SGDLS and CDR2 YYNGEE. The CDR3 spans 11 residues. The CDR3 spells CASSPGLEQFF. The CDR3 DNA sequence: TGTGCCAGCAGCCCGGGACTAGAGCAGTTCTTC.

In DNA, the CDR3 is TGTGCCAGCAGCAAGAACGTTAACTATGGCTACACCTTC. Translating it yields CASSKNVNYGYTF. The chain employs TRBV21-1 and TRBJ1-2. TRBV21-1 constitutes a pseudogene. This CDR3 has 13 residues.

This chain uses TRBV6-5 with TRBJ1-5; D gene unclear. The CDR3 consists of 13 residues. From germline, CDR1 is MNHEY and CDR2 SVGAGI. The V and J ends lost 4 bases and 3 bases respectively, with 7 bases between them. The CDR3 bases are TGTGCCAGCAGTTTAACAGTCAATCAGCCCCAGCATTTT. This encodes CASSLTVNQPQHF.

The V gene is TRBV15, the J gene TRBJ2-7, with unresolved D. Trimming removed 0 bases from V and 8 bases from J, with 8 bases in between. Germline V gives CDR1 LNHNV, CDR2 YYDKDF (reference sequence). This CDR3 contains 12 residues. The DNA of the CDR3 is TGTGCCACCAGCAGAGACGGCCATAAGCAGTACTTC. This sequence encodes CATSRDGHKQYF.

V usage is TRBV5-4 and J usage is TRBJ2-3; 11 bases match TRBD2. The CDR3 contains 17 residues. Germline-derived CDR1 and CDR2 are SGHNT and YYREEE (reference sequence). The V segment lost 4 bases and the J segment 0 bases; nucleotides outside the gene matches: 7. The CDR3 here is CASSTRLAGPSTDTQYF. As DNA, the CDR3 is TGTGCCAGCAGCACAAGACTAGCGGGACCTAGCACAGATACGCAGTATTTT. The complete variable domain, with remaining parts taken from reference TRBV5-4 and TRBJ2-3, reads ETGVTQSPTHLIKTRGQQVTLRCSSQSGHNTVSWYQQALGQGPQFIFQYYREEENGRGNFPPRFSGLQFPNYSSELNVNALELDDSALYLCASSTRLAGPSTDTQYFGPGTRLTVL.

Written as DNA, the CDR3 is TGTGCCAGCAGCCCCGGACAGGGGGCCGTCCTTGGCTATGGCTACACCTTC. Residues: CASSPGQGAVLGYGYTF. The chain joins TRBV5-5 to TRBJ1-2; 11 positions agree with TRBD1. The V segment lost 4 bases and the J segment 4 bases; nucleotides outside the gene matches: 12. The CDR3 consists of 17 residues. Germline V lookup: CDR1 SGHKS, CDR2 YYEKEE (reference sequence).

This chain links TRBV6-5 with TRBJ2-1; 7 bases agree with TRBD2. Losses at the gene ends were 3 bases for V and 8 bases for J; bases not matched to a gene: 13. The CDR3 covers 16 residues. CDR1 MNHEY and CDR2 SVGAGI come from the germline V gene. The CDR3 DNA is TGTGCCAGCAGTTATTTCAGGGCGGGAGAGGTCGATGAGCAGTTCTTC. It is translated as CASSYFRAGEVDEQFF.

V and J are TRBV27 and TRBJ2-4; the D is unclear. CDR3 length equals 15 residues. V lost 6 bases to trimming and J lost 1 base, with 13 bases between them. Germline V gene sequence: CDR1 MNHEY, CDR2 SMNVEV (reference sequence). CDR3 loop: CASSDAEQAKNIQYF. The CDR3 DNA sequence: TGTGCCAGCAGCGACGCCGAACAGGCCAAAAACATTCAGTACTTC.

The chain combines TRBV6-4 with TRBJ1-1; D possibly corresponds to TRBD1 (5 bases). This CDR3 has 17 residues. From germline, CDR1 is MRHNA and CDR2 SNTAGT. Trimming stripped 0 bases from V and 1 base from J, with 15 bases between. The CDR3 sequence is CASSDSIIGGTNTEAFF. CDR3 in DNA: TGTGCCAGCAGTGACTCGATTATTGGGGGAACGAACACTGAAGCTTTCTTT.

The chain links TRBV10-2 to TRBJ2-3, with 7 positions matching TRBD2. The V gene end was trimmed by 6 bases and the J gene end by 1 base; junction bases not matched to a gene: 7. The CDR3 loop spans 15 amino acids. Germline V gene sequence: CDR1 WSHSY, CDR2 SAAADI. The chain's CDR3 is CASRLAMRGTDTQYF. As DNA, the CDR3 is TGCGCCAGCAGACTAGCGATGAGAGGCACAGATACGCAGTATTTT.

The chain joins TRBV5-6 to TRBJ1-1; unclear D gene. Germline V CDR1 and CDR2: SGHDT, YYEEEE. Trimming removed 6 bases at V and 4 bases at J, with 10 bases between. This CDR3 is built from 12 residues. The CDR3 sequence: CASTIRGTEAFF. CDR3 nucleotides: TGTGCCAGCACCATTCGAGGCACTGAAGCTTTCTTT.

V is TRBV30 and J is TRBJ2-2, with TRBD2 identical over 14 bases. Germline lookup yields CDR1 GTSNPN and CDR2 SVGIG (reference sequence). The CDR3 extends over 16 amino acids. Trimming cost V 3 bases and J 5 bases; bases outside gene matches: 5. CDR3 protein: CAWRGTSGRATGELFF. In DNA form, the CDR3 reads TGTGCCTGGAGAGGGACTAGCGGGAGAGCAACCGGGGAGCTGTTTTTT.